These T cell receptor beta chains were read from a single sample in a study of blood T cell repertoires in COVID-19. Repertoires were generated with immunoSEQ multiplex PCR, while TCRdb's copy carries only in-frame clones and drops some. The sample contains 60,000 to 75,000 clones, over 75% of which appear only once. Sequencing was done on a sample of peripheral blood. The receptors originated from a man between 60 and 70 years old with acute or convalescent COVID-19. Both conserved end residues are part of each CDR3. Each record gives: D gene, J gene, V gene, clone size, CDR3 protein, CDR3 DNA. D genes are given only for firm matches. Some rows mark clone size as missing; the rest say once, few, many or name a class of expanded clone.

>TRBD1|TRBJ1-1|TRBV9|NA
CASSASRDRFTEAFF
TGTGCCAGCAGCGCCTCTCGGGACAGGTTCACTGAAGCTTTCTTT
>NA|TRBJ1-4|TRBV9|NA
CASSAGEKLFF
TGTGCCAGCAGCGCGGGGGAAAAACTGTTTTTT
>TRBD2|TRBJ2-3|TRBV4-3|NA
CASSQVGGLAVTGDTQYF
TGCGCCAGCAGCCAAGTAGGAGGACTAGCGGTCACCGGGGATACGCAGTATTTT
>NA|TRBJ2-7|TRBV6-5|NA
CATLGRDAYEQYF
TGTGCCACCCTAGGGCGGGACGCCTACGAGCAGTACTTC
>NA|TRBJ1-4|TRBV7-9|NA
CASAGFEKLFF
TGTGCCAGCGCAGGGTTTGAAAAACTGTTTTTT
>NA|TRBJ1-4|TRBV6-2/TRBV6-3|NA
CASSFPSSSTNEKLFF
TGTGCCAGCAGTTTTCCCTCCTCGTCAACTAATGAAAAACTGTTTTTT
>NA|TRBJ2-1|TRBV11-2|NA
CASSLPGGRGRYEQFF
TGTGCCAGCAGCTTACCGGGAGGCAGGGGGCGTTACGAGCAGTTCTTC
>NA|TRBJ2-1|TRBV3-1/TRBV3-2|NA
CASEGHHYNEQFF
TGTGCCAGCGAGGGACACCACTACAATGAGCAGTTCTTC
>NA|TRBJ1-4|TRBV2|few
CASSGRNEKLFF
TGTGCCAGCTCAGGGAGGAATGAAAAACTGTTTTTT
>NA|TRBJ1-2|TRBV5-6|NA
CASSLGISDYGYTF
TGTGCCAGCAGCTTGGGTATTTCAGACTATGGCTACACCTTC
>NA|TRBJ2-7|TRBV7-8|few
CASSRSGSYEQYF
TGTGCCAGCAGCCGGAGCGGGTCTTACGAGCAGTACTTC
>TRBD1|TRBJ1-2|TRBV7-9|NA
CASSTTWDRENGYTF
TGTGCCAGCAGCACCACGTGGGACAGGGAGAATGGCTACACCTTC
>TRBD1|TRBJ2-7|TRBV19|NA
CASSPGQTYEQYF
TGTGCCAGTAGTCCGGGACAGACCTACGAGCAGTACTTC
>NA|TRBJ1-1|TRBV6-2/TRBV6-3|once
CASSYRAGFMNTEAFF
TGTGCCAGCAGTTACAGGGCAGGGTTTATGAACACTGAAGCTTTCTTT
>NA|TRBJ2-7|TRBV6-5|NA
CASSYSEAVYEQYF
TGTGCCAGCAGTTACTCGGAGGCTGTTTACGAGCAGTACTTC
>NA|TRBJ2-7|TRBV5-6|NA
CASSRDYEQYF
TGTGCCAGCAGCCGAGACTACGAGCAGTACTTC
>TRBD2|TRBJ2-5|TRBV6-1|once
CASSEAGLAWETQYF
TGTGCCAGCAGTGAAGCCGGACTAGCGTGGGAGACCCAGTACTTC
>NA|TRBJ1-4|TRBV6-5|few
CASRASGGSNEKLFF
TGTGCCAGCAGAGCCTCGGGGGGATCTAATGAAAAACTGTTTTTT
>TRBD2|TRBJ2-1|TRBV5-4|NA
CASSLAKSSGGDNEQFF
TGTGCCAGCAGCTTGGCCAAATCTAGCGGGGGGGACAATGAGCAGTTCTTC
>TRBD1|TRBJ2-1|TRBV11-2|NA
CASSSPGRGRMNEQFF
TGTGCCAGCAGCTCCCCGGGCAGGGGGCGAATGAATGAGCAGTTCTTC
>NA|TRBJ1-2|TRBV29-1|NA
CSVESTTGYYGYTF
TGCAGCGTTGAATCCACTACAGGGTACTATGGCTACACCTTC
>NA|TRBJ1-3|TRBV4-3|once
CASSQDPGGRGNTIYF
TGCGCCAGCAGCCAAGATCCCGGGGGTAGGGGAAACACCATATATTTT
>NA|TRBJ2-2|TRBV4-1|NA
CASSQGDTNTGELFF
TGCGCCAGCAGCCAGGGGGACACGAACACCGGGGAGCTGTTTTTT
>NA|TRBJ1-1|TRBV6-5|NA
CASSLTGNTEAFF
TGTGCCAGCAGTCTAACAGGGAACACTGAAGCTTTCTTT
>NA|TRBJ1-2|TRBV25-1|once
CASSESTYGYTF
TGTGCCAGCAGTGAATCAACATACGGCTACACCTTC
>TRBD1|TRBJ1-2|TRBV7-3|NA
CASSLNTRGHGYTF
TGTGCCAGCAGCTTAAACACAAGGGGGCATGGCTACACCTTC
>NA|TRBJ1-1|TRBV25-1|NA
CASINNWEIDTEAFF
TGTGCCAGCATCAACAATTGGGAGATTGACACTGAAGCTTTCTTT
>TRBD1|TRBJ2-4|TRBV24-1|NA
CATSDASGTGGRDIQYF
TGTGCCACCAGTGATGCATCCGGGACAGGGGGCCGAGACATTCAGTACTTC
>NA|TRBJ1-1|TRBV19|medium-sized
CASSIEGQSYTEAFF
TGTGCCAGTAGTATCGAAGGACAGTCTTACACTGAAGCTTTCTTT
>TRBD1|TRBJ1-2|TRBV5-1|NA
CASSPGGTGDYGYTF
TGCGCCAGCAGCCCCGGGGGGACAGGGGATTATGGCTACACCTTC
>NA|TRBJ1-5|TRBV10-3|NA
CAISGQGNQPQHF
TGTGCCATCAGTGGCCAGGGTAATCAGCCCCAGCATTTT
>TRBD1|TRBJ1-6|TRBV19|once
CASSIGTGGSYNSPLHF
TGTGCCAGTAGTATCGGGACAGGGGGTTCCTATAATTCACCCCTCCACTTT
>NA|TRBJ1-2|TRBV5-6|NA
CASSSTGFGYTF
TGTGCCAGCAGCTCCACAGGGTTCGGCTACACCTTC
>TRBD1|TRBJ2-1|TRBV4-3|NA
CASSLSRDSGYSYNEQFF
TGCGCCAGCAGCCTGTCCCGGGACAGTGGCTACTCCTACAATGAGCAGTTCTTC
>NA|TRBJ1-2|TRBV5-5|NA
CASSLGLQSNYGYTF
TGTGCCAGCAGCTTGGGGTTACAGAGTAACTATGGCTACACCTTC
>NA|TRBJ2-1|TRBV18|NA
CASSTGQNNEQFF
TGTGCCAGCTCAACCGGACAGAACAATGAGCAGTTCTTC
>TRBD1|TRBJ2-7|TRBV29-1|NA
CSVPDRDEQYF
TGCAGCGTTCCGGACAGGGACGAGCAGTACTTC
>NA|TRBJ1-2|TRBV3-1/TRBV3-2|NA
CASSSRGGTTGIAPYGYTF
TGTGCCAGCAGCTCACGGGGGGGAACAACAGGGATCGCTCCCTATGGCTACACCTTC
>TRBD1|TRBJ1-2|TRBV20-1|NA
CSASNPGQGKGYTF
TGCAGTGCTAGTAATCCGGGACAGGGTAAGGGCTACACCTTC
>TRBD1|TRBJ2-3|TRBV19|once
CASSVNRGPNTDTQYF
TGTGCCAGTAGTGTAAACAGGGGGCCCAACACAGATACGCAGTATTTT
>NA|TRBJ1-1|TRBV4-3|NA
CASSQERIGTEAFF
TGCGCCAGCAGCCAGGAGAGGATAGGCACTGAAGCTTTCTTT
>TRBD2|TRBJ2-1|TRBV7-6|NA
CASSLGSYLAEDNEQFF
TGTGCCAGCAGCTTAGGCTCTTATCTAGCGGAGGACAATGAGCAGTTCTTC
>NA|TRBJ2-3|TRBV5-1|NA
CASSLPTGVTDTQYF
TGCGCCAGCAGCTTGCCAACGGGGGTCACAGATACGCAGTATTTT
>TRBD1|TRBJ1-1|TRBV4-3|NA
CASSLGTGNTEAFF
TGCGCCAGCAGCCTCGGGACAGGGAACACTGAAGCTTTCTTT
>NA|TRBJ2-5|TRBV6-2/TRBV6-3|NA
CASSSWGAQETQYF
TGTGCCAGCAGTAGTTGGGGCGCCCAAGAGACCCAGTACTTC
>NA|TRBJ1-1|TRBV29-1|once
CSVRGGMNTEAFF
TGCAGCGTTAGGGGGGGAATGAACACTGAAGCTTTCTTT
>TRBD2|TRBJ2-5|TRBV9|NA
CASSPTSGGALETQYF
TGTGCCAGCAGCCCTACTAGCGGGGGGGCCCTAGAGACCCAGTACTTC
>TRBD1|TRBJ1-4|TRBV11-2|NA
CASSKLGPGQPNEKLFF
TGTGCCAGCAGCAAACTGGGGCCGGGACAGCCGAATGAAAAACTGTTTTTT
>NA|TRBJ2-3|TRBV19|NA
CASSIAPGVADTQYF
TGTGCCAGTAGTATAGCGCCGGGGGTGGCAGATACGCAGTATTTT
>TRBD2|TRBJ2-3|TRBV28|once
CASRPGTSGGSTDTQYF
TGTGCCAGCAGGCCCGGGACTAGCGGGGGTAGCACAGATACGCAGTATTTT
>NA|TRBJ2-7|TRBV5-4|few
CASSPPDSYEQYF
TGTGCCAGCAGCCCACCCGACAGTTACGAGCAGTACTTC
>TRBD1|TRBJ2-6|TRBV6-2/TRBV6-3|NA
CASSQAGQVASWGANVLTF
TGTGCCAGCAGTCAAGCAGGACAGGTGGCTTCCTGGGGGGCCAACGTCCTGACTTTC
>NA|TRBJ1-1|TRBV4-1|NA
CASSQALGVGTEAFF
TGCGCCAGCAGCCAGGCTCTAGGCGTGGGTACTGAAGCTTTCTTT
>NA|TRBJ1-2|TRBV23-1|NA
CASTGICTGGYTF
TGCGCCAGCACGGGTATTTGTACGGGTGGCTACACCTTC
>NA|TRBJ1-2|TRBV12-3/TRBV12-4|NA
CASSLDRRYGYTF
TGTGCCAGCAGCCTCGACAGGCGCTATGGCTACACCTTC
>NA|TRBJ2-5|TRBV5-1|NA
CASSHPSEETQYF
TGCGCCAGCAGCCATCCCAGCGAAGAGACCCAGTACTTC
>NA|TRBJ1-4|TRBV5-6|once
CASSSPKETTNEKLFF
TGTGCCAGCAGTTCACCCAAGGAGACAACTAATGAAAAACTGTTTTTT